Reported below is one T cell receptor (beta chain). What it binds is not known. Germline V CDR1 and CDR2: MDHEN, SYDVKM. The CDR3 has 16 residues. Trimming removed 6 bases from V and 2 bases from J, with 17 bases in between. This sample stems from a study of T cells in Graves' hyperthyroidism and ophthalmopathy. Regions amplified from RNA transcripts were the TCR beta CDR3 regions. Carried out on the TCR CDR3, a first-round RT-PCR used the HTBI primer set. TCRdb passed the multiplex PCR reads through MiXCR, listing each CDR3 protein once. The sample contains approximately 330,000 distinct CDR3 sequences, 15% to 20% of which appear only once. General observations from the study: Classification by a 13 V-J model distinguished ophthalmopathy from stable hyperthyroidism. Most clonotypes expanded in thyroid above 0.001 were likewise present in blood.

Pregnant or lactating patients were excluded, as were those with uncontrolled infection or other autoimmune disease. Sample: blood. The V and J genes are TRBV28 and TRBJ2-1; D is possibly TRBD2 (5 bases). The clonotype comes from a woman in her forties or fifties with Graves' hyperthyroidism. This CDR3 is CASSPPGLKAYNEQFF. In DNA, the CDR3 is TGTGCCAGCAGCCCACCGGGGTTAAAGGCCTACAATGAGCAGTTCTTC.